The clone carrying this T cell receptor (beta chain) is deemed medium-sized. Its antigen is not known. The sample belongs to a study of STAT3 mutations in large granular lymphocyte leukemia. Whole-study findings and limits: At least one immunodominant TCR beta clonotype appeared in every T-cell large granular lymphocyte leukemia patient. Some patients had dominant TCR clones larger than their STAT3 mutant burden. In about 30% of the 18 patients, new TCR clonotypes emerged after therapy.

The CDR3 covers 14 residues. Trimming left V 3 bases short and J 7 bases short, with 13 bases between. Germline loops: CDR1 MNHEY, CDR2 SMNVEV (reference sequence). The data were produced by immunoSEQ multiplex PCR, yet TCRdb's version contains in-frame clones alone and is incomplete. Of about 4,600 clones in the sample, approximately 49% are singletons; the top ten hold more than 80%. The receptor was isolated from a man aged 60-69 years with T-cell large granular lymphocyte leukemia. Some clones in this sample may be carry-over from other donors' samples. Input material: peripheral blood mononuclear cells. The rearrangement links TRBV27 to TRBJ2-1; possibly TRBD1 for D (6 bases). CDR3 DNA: TGTGCCAGCAGTTTGAGCCAGGGGTGGAATGAGCAGTTCTTC. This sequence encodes CASSLSQGWNEQFF.